These T cell receptor beta chains were read from a single sample in a study of T cells in Graves' hyperthyroidism and ophthalmopathy. TCRdb itself ran the multiplex PCR reads through MiXCR, one entry per CDR3 protein. The sample lists approximately 690,000 distinct CDR3 sequences, around 15% occurring once. Sequenced sample: blood. Receptors were obtained from a woman in her 50s with Graves' ophthalmopathy. Both conserved end residues are part of each CDR3. Fields, in order: clone size, J gene, CDR3 length, D gene, V gene, CDR3 protein, CDR3 DNA. D genes are given only for firm matches. Where a row states a size, it is once, few, many or the class of an expanded clone; other rows omit it.

>-|TRBJ2-3|16|TRBD2|TRBV20-1
CSARGGLAGMTDTQYF
TGCAGTGCTAGGGGGGGACTAGCGGGAATGACAGATACGCAGTATTTT
>many|TRBJ2-3|15|TRBD2|TRBV7-9
CASSSPTSETDTQYF
TGTGCCAGCAGCTCGCCGACTAGCGAAACAGATACGCAGTATTTT
>few|TRBJ1-5|22|TRBD1|TRBV6-2/TRBV6-3
CASSYGSAGGRIGGYSNQPQHF
TGTGCCAGCAGTTACGGCTCGGCAGGGGGGCGTATTGGGGGATATAGCAATCAGCCCCAGCATTTT
>few|TRBJ2-5|15|-|TRBV2
CASIEGRGLGETQYF
TGTGCCAGCATTGAAGGGCGGGGGCTCGGAGAGACCCAGTACTTC
>many|TRBJ1-3|14|-|TRBV3-1
CASSQGIYGNTIYF
TGTGCCAGCAGCCAAGGTATCTACGGAAACACCATATATTTT
>-|TRBJ2-5|15|TRBD1|TRBV5-8
CASSRQGGKGETQYF
TGTGCCAGCAGTCGACAGGGGGGTAAGGGAGAGACCCAGTACTTC
>many|TRBJ2-7|11|-|TRBV28
CASRGAYEQYF
TGTGCCAGCAGGGGGGCCTACGAGCAGTACTTC
>many|TRBJ2-4|13|-|TRBV2
CASSEGRANIQYF
TGTGCCAGCAGTGAAGGCAGAGCAAACATTCAGTACTTC
>few|TRBJ2-7|15|-|TRBV5-6
CASSLPLARAYEQYF
TGTGCCAGCAGCTTGCCGCTAGCTAGAGCCTACGAGCAGTACTTC
>many|TRBJ2-1|16|-|TRBV3-1
CASSQEVGRSYNEQFF
TGTGCCAGCAGCCAAGAAGTGGGACGCTCCTACAATGAGCAGTTCTTC
>few|TRBJ2-7|15|TRBD2|TRBV5-1
CASSFIAGSPLEQYF
TGCGCCAGCAGCTTCATAGCGGGATCCCCTTTGGAGCAGTACTTC
>many|TRBJ2-7|15|TRBD2|TRBV5-4
CASSPSGGRTYEQYF
TGTGCCAGCAGCCCGTCGGGCGGGAGGACCTACGAGCAGTACTTC
>-|TRBJ2-2|14|-|TRBV5-1
CASSLSATPGELFF
TGCGCCAGCAGCTTATCTGCTACCCCCGGGGAGCTGTTTTTT
>many|TRBJ1-1|15|-|TRBV5-4
CASSGGDRGWTEAFF
TGTGCCAGCAGCGGGGGGGACCGGGGTTGGACTGAAGCTTTCTTT
>-|TRBJ2-1|12|-|TRBV29-1
CSATGAVDEQFF
TGCAGCGCCACGGGGGCGGTCGATGAGCAGTTCTTC
>-|TRBJ2-6|16|-|TRBV29-1
CSVEDRTDSGANVLTF
TGCAGCGTTGAAGACAGGACTGACTCTGGGGCCAACGTCCTGACTTTC
>few|TRBJ2-5|13|-|TRBV28
CASTTLGPETQYF
TGTGCCAGCACCACACTAGGGCCAGAGACCCAGTACTTC
>few|TRBJ1-2|13|TRBD1|TRBV29-1
CSVASDRGHGYTF
TGCAGCGTTGCCTCGGACAGGGGGCATGGCTACACCTTC
>-|TRBJ2-1|16|TRBD2|TRBV18
CASSPRSGGLYNEQFF
TGTGCCAGCTCACCACGAAGCGGGGGCCTCTACAATGAGCAGTTCTTC
>-|TRBJ1-1|15|TRBD1|TRBV3-1
CASSPRDRGRTEAFF
TGTGCCAGCAGCCCTAGGGACAGGGGGCGCACTGAAGCTTTCTTT
>many|TRBJ2-1|16|TRBD2|TRBV7-2
CASRAVGTSGSLWQFF
TGTGCCAGCAGGGCCGTCGGGACTAGCGGGAGTTTATGGCAGTTCTTC
>-|TRBJ2-2|16|TRBD2|TRBV5-6
CASSDLAGVINGELFF
TGTGCCAGCAGCGACTTAGCGGGAGTCATTAACGGGGAGCTGTTTTTT
>-|TRBJ2-7|15|TRBD2|TRBV6-1
CASRRTSGRADEQYF
TGTGCCAGCAGGCGGACTAGCGGGAGGGCCGACGAGCAGTACTTC
>many|TRBJ2-7|13|-|TRBV5-1
CASSLTGTYEQYF
TGTGCCAGCAGCTTAACTGGAACCTACGAGCAGTACTTC